This entry is about one TCR beta chain. Its antigen is unknown. Base qualities are not provided; no much larger clone lies one nucleotide away. This entry comes from a study of cytomegalovirus exposure and HLA in healthy donors (dated by TCRdb to the late 2010s). For the study in its entirety: In an earlier analysis of some 550 of the donors, around 290 Gb of sequence data and approximately 120 million unique TCR beta sequences from about 179 million T cells were reported. Using immunosequencing, the study profiled T cell repertoires from 640 or so subjects and related those repertoires to cytomegalovirus serostatus. Roughly 320 gigabases of sequencing data and 70 million to 95 million unique TCR sequences made up an early release that covered approximately 650 HLA-typed donors. Of the approximately 400 genotyped donors, approximately 83% fell in the genetic ancestry cluster associated with self-reported Caucasian donors. All discovery cohort repertoires had been generated using a single sequencing platform. Besides the first cohort of roughly 640 subjects, a separate validation cohort made up of about 120 different subjects was used. Because of strong linkage in the cohort, roughly five DR-DQ haplotypes were treated as single units for association and clustering. An earlier analysis of 587 of the donors used high-throughput TCR beta sequencing to judge whether each TCR beta V gene segment behaved as functional or pseudogenic. A later analysis re-analyzed previously published TCR beta repertoires from roughly 630 donors and added high-resolution HLA genotyping to study TCR occurrence patterns. Across 300 to 400 genotyped donors of the cohort, an average of about 200,000 unique TCR beta nucleotide sequences per donor were sequenced, and 15% to 20% of those sequences were non-productive. A later genetic analysis used genome-wide SNP genotypes for about 55% of the 666 donors, treating that subset as a discovery cohort. To predict cytomegalovirus infection status, the study combined high-throughput TCR immunosequencing, statistical association of individual TCRs with disease status, and machine learning. Class I and class II HLA loci were covered by the typing at four-digit resolution. The study aimed to test whether signatures of past pathogen exposure could be identified by cataloging public T cell receptors. The number of donors typed differed by locus, with 629-630 for A, B, C, DRB1 and DQB1, 522 for DQA1, about 610 for DPA1, and some 440 for DPB1. Donor age, sex, ethnicity and CMV serostatus were compiled alongside the repertoire data. Rather than using new phenotypic data, the later analysis identified candidate immune exposures from TCR beta sequences and from how often those sequences occurred across donors.

Overall study results and their limits: When HLA alleles, especially DR and DQ, strongly co-occurred, attributing TCR associations to individual alleles was difficult. In a later analysis, HLA-associated TCR beta chains were found to be more clonally expanded and to have lower generation probabilities than equally common non-associated chains. According to a later genetic analysis, donors in an Asian-associated ancestry cluster had fewer N-insertions in productive TCRs than the approximately 670-donor mean. According to a later analysis, parvovirus B19, influenza, CMV and Epstein-Barr virus appeared linked to several top co-occurrence clusters. This cohort had only TCR beta chains sequenced, and the lack of alpha or paired-chain data limited which features could be detected. A total of 150 to 200 TCR beta chains were listed by the study as associated with cytomegalovirus. According to a later analysis, TCR association rates differed among HLA loci, with DRB1 alleles showing the most associated TCRs and HLA-C alleles showing the fewest. Linkage disequilibrium might explain the correlated functional status among segregating V segments, but an unknown experimental factor could not be ruled out. A later analysis associated about 17,000 TCR beta sequences with specific HLA alleles at a false discovery rate of 0.05. An earlier analysis of approximately 500 of the donors showed that most TCR beta V segments appeared in productive rearrangements either about 87% or about 30% of the time, which broadly matched IMGT annotations. In vitro tests confirmed that a few of the cytomegalovirus-associated TCR beta chains recognize cytomegalovirus antigens. A cluster of highly shared sequence variants was judged likely to represent a technical artifact of the sequencing pipeline. A further reported finding was that TCR beta sequences accurately predicted the HLA-A and HLA-B alleles for most subjects in the first cohort. According to a later analysis, most CMV-associated TCR beta chains appeared to be HLA-restricted, and the HLA associations seemed to be driven largely by CMV exposure. The classifier was reported to diagnose cytomegalovirus status with high specificity and sensitivity in both the original and validation cohorts. Because some donors lacked HLA typing at each locus, the association tests relied only on the typed subset. The presence/absence analyses assumed that sequencing depth was roughly uniform across donors, and that assumption may not be true. The only immune exposure information available for the cohort was CMV serostatus. Across donors, most TCR sequences were observed very rarely, whereas some public TCRs were present in many individuals. The 87-base-pair reads could not distinguish some IMGT-functional V segments, including TRBV6-2 and TRBV6-3, so those segments were excluded. A later genetic analysis associated a missense DCLRE1C variant with V-gene and J-gene trimming of TCR beta chains, and an independent cohort replicated the association. Around 16 rarely observed V segments, including chromosome 9 orphons, were excluded from the earlier analysis of several hundred of the donors because counts were too low. It was suggested by the authors that the approach could potentially be generalized to other disease states and immunological phenotypes.

The CDR3 has 15 amino acids, counting the end cysteine and phenylalanine. The sequence is cut down to CDR3 DNA, 45 bases in frame from base 1. The germline V gene yields MGHDK for CDR1 and SYGVNS for CDR2. A distance of 17 bases separates the germline ends of V and J, which lose 5 bases and 7 bases respectively. The cohort was made up of around 720 healthy bone marrow donors. At the time of sampling, every cohort member was nominally healthy, though immune exposures that went unrecorded were likely present. The donor was CMV seropositive and belonged to the group of 250 to 300 seropositive cohort members. Every donor gave a peripheral blood sample, and the peripheral blood mononuclear cells from that sample were used for TCR beta sequencing. Genomic DNA was extracted from the blood cell samples with the Qiagen DNeasy Blood Extraction Kit. The library came from the immunoSEQ multiplex PCR assay. The multiplex PCR relied on a mix of 60 forward primers for TCR Vbeta segments and 13 reverse primers for TCR Jbeta segments. Amplification of the CDR3 region of rearranged TCR beta genes was performed with a multiplex PCR assay on genomic DNA. The amplified TCR beta libraries were sequenced on the Illumina HiSeq System as 87-base-pair reads. The paper's data handling went like this. Across the 700 or so repertoires, a later analysis counted tens of millions of unique TCR beta chains, about 10 million of which were shared by at least two donors. A nearest-neighbor algorithm error-corrected the raw reads and collapsed the reads into unique sequences, merging closely related sequences to remove PCR and sequencing errors. Alignment of CDR3 sequences to IMGT reference sequences was used to assign V, D and J gene segments. For a sequence to be retained, a match of at least six nucleotides was required to both a V gene segment and a J gene segment. A rearrangement counted as productive if the CDR3 had no stop codons and remained in frame with V and J, and every other rearrangement counted as non-productive. CDR3 was defined according to IMGT convention as the region running from the second conserved V-encoded cysteine to the conserved J-encoded phenylalanine. Sequences without an unambiguous match to a single V gene segment were excluded from the earlier analysis of almost 600 of the donors. In an earlier analysis of about 590 of the donors, a V segment was called functional when productive rearrangements were above 56.7%, and segregating when the standard deviation between donors exceeded 5%. A statistical classification framework was built to diagnose cytomegalovirus status from the catalog of TCR beta chain sequences. A later analysis assigned V and J genes by comparing TCR nucleotide sequences with IMGT/GENE-DB human TR gene sequences. A later analysis assigned CDR3 sequences and most-parsimonious VDJ recombination scenarios with the TCRdist pipeline. In a later analysis, each TCR beta chain was defined by its CDR3 amino acid sequence together with its V-gene family, and reads lacking a unique V-gene family were excluded. As a way to deal with suspected cross-contamination and a sequencing artifact, a later analysis dropped approximately 590 nucleotide sequences that were highly shared and had low generation probability. A later analysis calculated a clonal expansion index for each public chain from normalized within-repertoire ranks of inferred template counts. Generation probabilities in a later analysis came from a VDJ recombination model fitted to out-of-frame rearrangements, and those results were checked against IGoR. A later analysis scored TCR-TCR, TCR-HLA and TCR-CMV co-occurrence with hypergeometric tests, applying a repertoire-size bias correction to TCR pairs. False discovery rates were estimated in a later analysis by permuting HLA or CMV assignments 20 times. In a later analysis, co-occurring TCRs were grouped using DBSCAN, and TCRdist sequence similarity was added for clustering within HLA-allele-positive subsets. Repertoires with fewer than 30,000 or more than 120,000 public chains were left out of co-occurrence clustering, as were a handful of repertoires with anomalous nucleotide sharing. Sourced from immuneACCESS, this table was stored by TCRdb with only in-frame sequences that have V and J called. A share of the clones is absent; for the studies checked, an unresolved V gene accounts for under half, and the remainder has no known explanation. Clonal size and the V and J genes are those of that table, whereas D and trimming came from the DNA. The sample table lists 120,000 to 150,000 clones, around three quarters of them with a count of one. 6.5% to 7% of the sample lies in the top ten.

This clonotype was sampled from a woman between 40 and 55 years old in good health and CMV-seropositive. This chain joins TRBV25-1 to TRBJ2-2; D gene: possibly TRBD1, on 8 matching bases. Input material: PBMCs. CDR3 protein: CASSQNRGRVGELFF. The nucleotide sequence reads as follows: TGTGCCAGCAGTCAGAACAGGGGGAGGGTCGGGGAGCTGTTTTTT.